This T cell receptor (beta chain) stems from a study of PD-L1 blockade in urothelial cancer. Study overall: The study started patients on atezolizumab around 2014, giving 1,200 mg intravenously every 3 weeks. The patients had undergone anywhere from 0 to 3 prior chemotherapy regimens. Counts from blood samples showed a median of roughly 150,000 T cells.

Stated time point: peripheral blood 6 weeks after treatment start. Assay used: immunoSEQ multiplex PCR; TCRdb lists only in-frame clones, some missing. Here the sample spans around 120,000 clones, 80% to 90% being singletons. CDR3 length equals 15 residues. V shed 0 bases and J 2 bases; nucleotides not matched to a gene: 5. Per the germline V gene, CDR1 is GTSNPN and CDR2 is SVGIG (reference sequence). The origin of this receptor is a man between 60 and 75 years old with urothelial cancer. The source was PBMCs, collected around atezolizumab (anti-PD-L1) treatment. The chain uses TRBV30 and TRBJ1-2; 8 bases are shared with TRBD1. The CDR3 loop is CAWSVGQGANYGYTF. The DNA for the CDR3 is TGTGCCTGGAGTGTCGGGCAGGGGGCCAACTATGGCTACACCTTC.